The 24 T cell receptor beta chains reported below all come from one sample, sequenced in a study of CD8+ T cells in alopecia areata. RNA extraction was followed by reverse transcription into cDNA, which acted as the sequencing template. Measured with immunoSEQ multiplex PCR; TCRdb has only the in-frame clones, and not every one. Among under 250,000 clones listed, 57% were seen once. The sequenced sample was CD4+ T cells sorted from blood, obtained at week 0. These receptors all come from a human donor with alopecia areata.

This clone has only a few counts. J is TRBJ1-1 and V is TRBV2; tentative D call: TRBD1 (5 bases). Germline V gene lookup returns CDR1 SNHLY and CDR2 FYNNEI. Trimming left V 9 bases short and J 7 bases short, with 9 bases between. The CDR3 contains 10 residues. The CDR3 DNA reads TGTGCCAGGAAAACAGGTGAAGCTTTCTTT. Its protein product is CARKTGEAFF. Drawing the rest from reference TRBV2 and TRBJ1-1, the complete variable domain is EPEVTQTPSHQVTQMGQEVILRCVPISNHLYFYWYRQILGQKVEFLVSFYNNEISEKSEIFDDQFSVERPDGSNFTLKIRSTKLEDSAMYFCARKTGEAFFGQGTRLTVV.

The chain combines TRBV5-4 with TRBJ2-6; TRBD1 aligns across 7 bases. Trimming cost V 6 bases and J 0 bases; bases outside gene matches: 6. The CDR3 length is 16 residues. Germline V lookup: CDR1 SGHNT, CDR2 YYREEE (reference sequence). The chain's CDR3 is CASTKGQPSGANVLTF. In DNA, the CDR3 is TGTGCCAGCACCAAGGGACAGCCCTCTGGGGCCAACGTCCTGACTTTC.

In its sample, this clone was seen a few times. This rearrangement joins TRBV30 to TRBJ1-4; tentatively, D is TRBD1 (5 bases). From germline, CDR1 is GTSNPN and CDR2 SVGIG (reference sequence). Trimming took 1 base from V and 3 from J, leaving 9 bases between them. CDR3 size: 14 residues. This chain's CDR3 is CAWSGGTANEKLFF. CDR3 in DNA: TGTGCCTGGAGTGGGGGGACCGCTAATGAAAAACTGTTTTTT.

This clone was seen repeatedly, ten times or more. Here the CDR3 DNA reads TGTGCCAGCAGGCGAACAGGGTCCCATTCACCCCTCCACTTT. Its protein is CASRRTGSHSPLHF. V is TRBV6-5 and J is TRBJ1-6, with D perhaps matching TRBD1 (6 bases). V was cut by 6 bases and J by 8 bases, with 14 bases left in between. In germline, CDR1 is MNHEY, CDR2 SVGAGI. The CDR3 has 14 residues.

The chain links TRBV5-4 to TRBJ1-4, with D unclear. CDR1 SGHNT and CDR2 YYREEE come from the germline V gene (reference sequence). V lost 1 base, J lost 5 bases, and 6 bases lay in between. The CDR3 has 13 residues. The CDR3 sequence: CASSLTENEKLFF. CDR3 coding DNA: TGTGCCAGCAGCTTGACAGAGAATGAAAAACTGTTTTTT.

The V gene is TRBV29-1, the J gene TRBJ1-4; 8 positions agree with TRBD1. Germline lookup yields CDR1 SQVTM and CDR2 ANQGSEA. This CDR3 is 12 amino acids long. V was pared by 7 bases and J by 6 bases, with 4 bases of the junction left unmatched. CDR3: CSGTGTDEKLFF. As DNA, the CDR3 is TGCAGCGGGACAGGGACGGATGAAAAACTGTTTTTT.

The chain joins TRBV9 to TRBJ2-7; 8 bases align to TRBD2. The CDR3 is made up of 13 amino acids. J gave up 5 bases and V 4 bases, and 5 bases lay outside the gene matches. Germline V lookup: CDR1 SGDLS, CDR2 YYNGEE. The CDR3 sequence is CASSPGGRDEQYF. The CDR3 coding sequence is TGTGCCAGCAGCCCGGGGGGGCGGGACGAGCAGTACTTC.

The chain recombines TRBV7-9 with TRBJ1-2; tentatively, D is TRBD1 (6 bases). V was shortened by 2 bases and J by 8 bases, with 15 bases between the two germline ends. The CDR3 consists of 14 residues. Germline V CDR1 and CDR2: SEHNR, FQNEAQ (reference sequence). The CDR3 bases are TGTGCCAGCAGCTTAACCGCCGGGGGCGCCGGCTACACCTTC. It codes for CASSLTAGGAGYTF.

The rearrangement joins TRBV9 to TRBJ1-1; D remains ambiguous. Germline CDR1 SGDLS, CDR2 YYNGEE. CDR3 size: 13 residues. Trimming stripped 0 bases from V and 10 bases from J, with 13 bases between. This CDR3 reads CASSVEGGSVAFF. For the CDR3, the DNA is TGTGCCAGCAGCGTAGAGGGAGGGAGCGTAGCTTTCTTT.

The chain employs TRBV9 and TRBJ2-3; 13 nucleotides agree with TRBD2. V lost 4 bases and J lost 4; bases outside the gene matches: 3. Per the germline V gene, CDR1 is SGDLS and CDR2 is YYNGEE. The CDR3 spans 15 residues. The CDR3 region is CASSSLAGGPDTQYF. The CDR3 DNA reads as TGTGCCAGCAGCTCACTAGCGGGGGGGCCAGATACGCAGTATTTT. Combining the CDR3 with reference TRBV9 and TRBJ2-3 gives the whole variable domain DSGVTQTPKHLITATGQRVTLRCSPRSGDLSVYWYQQSLDQGLQFLIQYYNGEERAKGNILERFSAQQFPDLHSELNLSSLELGDSALYFCASSSLAGGPDTQYFGPGTRLTVL.

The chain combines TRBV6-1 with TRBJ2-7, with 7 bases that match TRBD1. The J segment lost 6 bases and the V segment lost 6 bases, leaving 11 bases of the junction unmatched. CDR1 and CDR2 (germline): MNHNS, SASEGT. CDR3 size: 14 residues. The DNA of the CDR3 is TGTGCCAGCAGCCCTGACAGGGACATTGGCGAGCAGTACTTC. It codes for CASSPDRDIGEQYF.

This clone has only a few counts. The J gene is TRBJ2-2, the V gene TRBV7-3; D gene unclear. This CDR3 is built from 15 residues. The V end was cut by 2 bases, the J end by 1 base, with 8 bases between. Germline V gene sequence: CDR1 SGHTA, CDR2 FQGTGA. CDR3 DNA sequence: TGTGCCAGCAGCTTATCGTCTGTGAACACCGGGGAGCTGTTTTTT. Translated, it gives CASSLSSVNTGELFF.

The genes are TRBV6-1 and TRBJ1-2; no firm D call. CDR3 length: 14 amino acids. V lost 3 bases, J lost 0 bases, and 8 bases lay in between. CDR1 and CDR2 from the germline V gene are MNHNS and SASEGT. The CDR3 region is CASSDWDSNYGYTF. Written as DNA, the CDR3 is TGTGCCAGCAGTGATTGGGATTCTAACTATGGCTACACCTTC.

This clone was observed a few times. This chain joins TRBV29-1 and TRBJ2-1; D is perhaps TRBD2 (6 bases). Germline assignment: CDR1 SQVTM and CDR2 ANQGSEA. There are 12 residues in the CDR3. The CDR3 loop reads CSCTGVYNEQFF. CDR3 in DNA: TGCAGTTGCACGGGAGTCTACAATGAGCAGTTCTTC.

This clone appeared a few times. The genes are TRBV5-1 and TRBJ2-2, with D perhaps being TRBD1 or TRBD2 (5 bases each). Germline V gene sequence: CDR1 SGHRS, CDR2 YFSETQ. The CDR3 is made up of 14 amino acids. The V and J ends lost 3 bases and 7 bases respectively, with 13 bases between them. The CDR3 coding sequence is TGCGCCAGCAGCTCACCCCGGGGCGACGGGGAGCTGTTTTTT. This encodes CASSSPRGDGELFF.

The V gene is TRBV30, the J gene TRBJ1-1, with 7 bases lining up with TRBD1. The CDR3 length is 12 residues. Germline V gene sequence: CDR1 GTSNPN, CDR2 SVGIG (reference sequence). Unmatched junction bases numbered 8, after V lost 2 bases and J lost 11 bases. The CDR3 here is CAWSSSGGMAFF. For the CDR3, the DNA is TGTGCCTGGAGTTCCTCAGGGGGAATGGCTTTCTTT.

CDR3 in DNA: TGTGCCATCAGTGAGCGCAGCAATCAGCCCCAGCATTTT. It codes for CAISERSNQPQHF. This rearrangement joins TRBV10-3 to TRBJ1-5, with D hard to call. CDR1 is ENHRY and CDR2 is SYGVKD in the germline V gene. The CDR3 has 13 residues. V was trimmed by 2 bases and J by 1 base, leaving 3 bases between them.

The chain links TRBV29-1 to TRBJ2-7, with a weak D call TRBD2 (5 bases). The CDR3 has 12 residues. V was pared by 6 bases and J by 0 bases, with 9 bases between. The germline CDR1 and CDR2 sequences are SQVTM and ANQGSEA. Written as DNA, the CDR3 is TGCAGCGTCGCCCGGGACTCCTACGAGCAGTACTTC. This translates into CSVARDSYEQYF.

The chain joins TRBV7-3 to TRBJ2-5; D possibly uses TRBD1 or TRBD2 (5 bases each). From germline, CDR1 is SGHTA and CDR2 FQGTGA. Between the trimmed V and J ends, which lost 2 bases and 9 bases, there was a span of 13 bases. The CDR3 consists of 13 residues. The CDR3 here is CASSLSGLEAQYF. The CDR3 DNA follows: TGTGCCAGCAGCTTATCAGGGTTGGAGGCCCAGTACTTC. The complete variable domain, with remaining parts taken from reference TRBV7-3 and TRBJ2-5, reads GAGVSQTPSNKVTEKGKYVELRCDPISGHTALYWYRQSLGQGPEFLIYFQGTGAADDSGLPNDRFFAVRPEGSVSTLKIQRTERGDSAVYLCASSLSGLEAQYFGPGTRLLVL.

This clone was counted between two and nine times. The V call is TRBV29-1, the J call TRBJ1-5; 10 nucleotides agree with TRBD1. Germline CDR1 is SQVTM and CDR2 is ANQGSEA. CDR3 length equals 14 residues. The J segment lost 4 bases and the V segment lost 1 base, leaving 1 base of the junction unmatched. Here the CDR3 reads CSVEGTGGNQPQHF. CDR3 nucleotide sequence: TGCAGCGTTGAAGGGACAGGGGGGAATCAGCCCCAGCATTTT.

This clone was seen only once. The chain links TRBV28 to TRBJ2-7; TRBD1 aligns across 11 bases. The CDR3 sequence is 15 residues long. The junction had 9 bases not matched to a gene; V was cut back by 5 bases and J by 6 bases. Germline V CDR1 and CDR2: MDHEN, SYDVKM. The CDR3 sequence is CASSVPGTGGFEQYF. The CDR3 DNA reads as TGTGCCAGCAGTGTCCCCGGGACAGGGGGTTTCGAGCAGTACTTC.

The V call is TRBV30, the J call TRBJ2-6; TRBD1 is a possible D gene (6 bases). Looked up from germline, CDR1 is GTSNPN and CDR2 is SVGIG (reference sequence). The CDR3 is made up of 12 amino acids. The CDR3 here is CAQGREANVLTF. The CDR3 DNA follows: TGTGCACAGGGCAGGGAGGCCAACGTCCTGACTTTC.

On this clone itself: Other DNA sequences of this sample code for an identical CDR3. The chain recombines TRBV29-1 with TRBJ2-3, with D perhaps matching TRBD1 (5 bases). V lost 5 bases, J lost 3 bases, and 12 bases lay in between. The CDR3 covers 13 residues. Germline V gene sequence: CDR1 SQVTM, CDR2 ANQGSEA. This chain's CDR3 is CSVQGRATDTQYF. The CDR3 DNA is TGCAGCGTTCAGGGCCGGGCGACAGATACGCAGTATTTT.

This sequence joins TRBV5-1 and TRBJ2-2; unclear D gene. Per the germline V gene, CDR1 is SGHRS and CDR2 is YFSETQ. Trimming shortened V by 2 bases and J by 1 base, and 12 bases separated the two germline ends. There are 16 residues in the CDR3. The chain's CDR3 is CASSLSDLRNTGELFF. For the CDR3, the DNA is TGCGCCAGCAGCTTATCAGACTTAAGGAACACCGGGGAGCTGTTTTTT.